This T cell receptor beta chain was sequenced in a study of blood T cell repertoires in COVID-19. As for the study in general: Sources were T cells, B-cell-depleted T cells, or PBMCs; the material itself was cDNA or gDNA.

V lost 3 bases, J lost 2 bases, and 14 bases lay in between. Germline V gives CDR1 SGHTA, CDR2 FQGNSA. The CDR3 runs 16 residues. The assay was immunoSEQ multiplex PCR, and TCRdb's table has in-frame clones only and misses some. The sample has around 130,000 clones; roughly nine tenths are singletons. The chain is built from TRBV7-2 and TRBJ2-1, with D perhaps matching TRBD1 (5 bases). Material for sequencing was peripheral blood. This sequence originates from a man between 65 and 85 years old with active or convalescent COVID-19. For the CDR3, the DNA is TGTGCCAGCAGCTTGGGTGGACCGACAGCCTACAATGAGCAGTTCTTC. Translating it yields CASSLGGPTAYNEQFF.